This T cell receptor (beta chain) originates from a study of T cell responses to AZD1222 COVID-19 vaccine. Whole-study results and caveats: Only six people who got AZD1222 tested seropositive at baseline. Sampling that yielded the repertoires occurred only after the peak T cell response. Spike-specific TCR breadth rose after two AZD1222 doses, and depth rose as well.

The V end lost 7 bases, the J end lost 8 bases, and 18 bases lay between the germline ends. The germline V gene has CDR1 MNHNY and CDR2 SVGAGI (reference sequence). The CDR3 runs 14 residues. Assay used: immunoSEQ multiplex PCR; TCRdb lists only in-frame clones, some missing. There are about 130,000 clones in the sample; 75% to 95% occur only once, and roughly 3% lies in the top ten. With respect to this clone: Its matching antigen is unknown.

The sample here was peripheral blood, taken on day 0 of AZD1222 vaccination. V usage is TRBV6-6 and J usage is TRBJ2-1; the D gene is possibly TRBD2 (6 bases). This clonotype was sampled from an adult in good health. The CDR3 nucleotides read TGTGCCAGCATGGCGGGGACCTACCCCGATGAGCAGTTCTTC. Translation gives CASMAGTYPDEQFF.